These T cell receptor beta chains were read from a single sample in a study of blood T cell repertoires in COVID-19. The protocol was immunoSEQ multiplex PCR, while the TCRdb copy is restricted to in-frame clones and leaves out a portion. The sample consists of around 130,000 clones, roughly 82% of them appearing once. The sequenced material came from peripheral blood. Source of these receptors: a human donor in a cohort sampled during active COVID-19. The CDR3 runs from the conserved cysteine through the conserved F or W.

V gene	J gene	CDR3 protein
TRBV10-3	TRBJ1-6	CAISEYHPGAGDSPLHF
TRBV19	TRBJ2-2	CASSKGSILTGELFF
TRBV5-4	TRBJ1-4	CASSPGQSHEKLFF
TRBV5-6	TRBJ1-6	CASSLGRNPLHF
TRBV18	TRBJ2-3	CASSERQGDTQYF
TRBV6-6	TRBJ2-1	CASKRLAGEPYNEQFF
TRBV4-3	TRBJ1-4	CASSQGWGQVYNEKLFF
TRBV7-9	TRBJ2-7	CASSAIQGAQQYF
TRBV6-2/TRBV6-3	TRBJ2-7	CASSYGSGDPYEQYF
TRBV19	TRBJ2-5	CASSITRGEQETQYF
TRBV6-6	TRBJ1-1	CASSYAGGNTEAFF
TRBV18	TRBJ1-4	CASSTTGGWRKLFF
TRBV29-1	TRBJ2-2	CSVEGNRAGELFF
TRBV5-1	TRBJ1-1	CASSETQGLTEAFF
TRBV11-2	TRBJ2-7	CASSLVVGGAGYEQYF
TRBV5-1	TRBJ2-7	CASRTQGGEQYF
TRBV5-1	TRBJ2-5	CASSRPGQGAETQYF
TRBV11-2	TRBJ2-7	CASSPVGYYYEQYF
TRBV15	TRBJ1-2	CATSRDSRYGYTF
TRBV15	TRBJ1-6	CATSRDSNSPLHF
TRBV7-8	TRBJ2-5	CASSLSGGYQETQYF
TRBV5-1	TRBJ2-7	CASSLGGGSQYEQYF
TRBV7-2	TRBJ1-1	CASSMTGGEAFF
TRBV4-3	TRBJ2-5	CASSRAPDRGETQYF
TRBV27	TRBJ2-5	CASRRQGNFQETQYF
TRBV6-6	TRBJ2-2	CASRSQGAGYTGELFF
TRBV6-5	TRBJ1-1	CASLPTVPTEAFF
TRBV7-2	TRBJ2-1	CASSLVTSSLGEQFF
TRBV25-1	TRBJ2-5	CASSAQHAQETQYF
TRBV11-1	TRBJ2-2	CASTGTANTGELFF
TRBV7-9	TRBJ2-2	CASSRPWTSGGNTGELFF
TRBV2	TRBJ1-1	CASTPDTFHTEAFF
TRBV4-1	TRBJ2-1	CASSPRTGSSYNEQFF
TRBV11-2	TRBJ2-3	CASSLDLRRAQYF
TRBV4-3	TRBJ2-1	CASSRPVGAGGASEQFF
TRBV2	TRBJ2-3	CASSGTVSSTDTQYF
TRBV15	TRBJ2-5	CATSRDMGRETQYF
TRBV10-1	TRBJ2-2	CASSATLRGTGELFF
TRBV14	TRBJ2-1	CASSQEGGFDNEQFF
TRBV4-3	TRBJ2-7	CASSPHYSGGAPPSSYEQYF
TRBV30	TRBJ1-5	CAWSFNGPQHF
TRBV11-2	TRBJ2-7	CASSFHGQGGSYEQYF
TRBV29-1	TRBJ2-7	CSFTTPAGTGEQYF
TRBV9	TRBJ2-3	CASSVGGDLTDTQYF
TRBV7-9	TRBJ1-1	CASSLDRVNTEAFF
TRBV25-1	TRBJ1-2	CASRGTGRPYGYTF
TRBV20-1	TRBJ2-1	CSASETGSPHNEQFF
TRBV24-1	TRBJ1-5	CATSDTGGFSNQPQHF
TRBV6-5	TRBJ1-1	CASSPDGGVGTEAFF
TRBV5-6	TRBJ1-6	CASSLVGSGPNNSPLHF
TRBV28	TRBJ2-5	CASSLFAGGPLGQYF
TRBV5-1	TRBJ2-7	CASSLGGQGGHEQYF
TRBV14	TRBJ1-1	CASSRGMGTEAFF